This is a list of T cell receptor beta chains from one sample in a study of technical replicates of blood from a few donors. Clones were sequenced by immunoSEQ multiplex PCR, and TCRdb holds only the in-frame ones, with some missing. Of some 71,000 clones listed, roughly 96% were seen once; the top ten hold 0.2% to 0.25%. Sequenced material: T cells isolated from PBMCs. These receptors were obtained from a human donor in good health. CDR3s include the opening cysteine and the closing phenylalanine or tryptophan.

j_call | v_call | cdr3_aa
TRBJ1-2 | TRBV5-6 | CASLFAPAGTNYGYTF
TRBJ2-1 | TRBV10-1 | CASSVRTSGYNEQFF
TRBJ1-1 | TRBV5-1 | CASSPGPSGGVTEAFF
TRBJ2-7 | TRBV7-8 | CASSFSGQGSYEQYF
TRBJ2-1 | TRBV11-2 | CASREPGTGGNEQFF
TRBJ2-1 | TRBV2 | CASSVRLAGANEQFF
TRBJ2-1 | TRBV7-3 | CASRPSGGYNEQFF
TRBJ2-7 | TRBV28 | CASSFSNLPYEQYF
TRBJ2-2 | TRBV27 | CASSKTGLRNTGELFF
TRBJ1-3 | TRBV27 | CASRNMGEGAPGNTIYF
TRBJ2-2 | TRBV7-3 | CASSRGTVNTGELFF
TRBJ2-1 | TRBV14 | CASSQRSSGLSYNEQFF
TRBJ2-3 | TRBV30 | CAWSDGGRSTDTQYF
TRBJ2-5 | TRBV6-6 | CASNRGEETQYF
TRBJ2-1 | TRBV5-1 | CASSLVRLTSGRKVGNNEQFF
TRBJ2-7 | TRBV5-1 | CASSPAEGLAIHEQYF
TRBJ2-7 | TRBV23-1 | CASSQILGQSYEQYF
TRBJ2-7 | TRBV7-9 | CASSSSTLSYEQYF
TRBJ1-3 | TRBV7-6 | CASSLTGERGNTIYF
TRBJ2-7 | TRBV27 | CASSLQFPGTLYEQYF
TRBJ2-3 | TRBV4-1 | CASSQIGQSTDTQYF
TRBJ2-6 | TRBV5-4 | CASSYRWSSGANVLTF
TRBJ2-5 | TRBV7-8 | CASSHQFGRETQYF
TRBJ2-7 | TRBV19 | CASSASGGSHFYEQYF
TRBJ2-5 | TRBV20-1 | CSAESETQYF
TRBJ2-1 | TRBV4-1 | CASSQVKTGAGGPGEQFF
TRBJ2-7 | TRBV19 | CASTYGTSASYEQYF
TRBJ2-1 | TRBV28 | CASSLVSSGRDRQFF
TRBJ1-3 | TRBV11-3 | CASSFSSSSGNTIYF
TRBJ2-1 | TRBV6-6 | CASSYMEASAHQFF
TRBJ2-7 | TRBV4-1 | CASSQGEREPREQYF
TRBJ2-7 | TRBV2 | CASSQQGAGYEQYF
TRBJ2-1 | TRBV9 | CASSPAGASYNEQFF
TRBJ1-1 | TRBV7-6 | CASSYQHRTEAFF
TRBJ2-1 | TRBV27 | CASSVLADLYNEQFF
TRBJ2-1 | TRBV19 | CASSQLAASSYNEQFF
TRBJ2-3 | TRBV5-1 | CASSWTGRSDTQYF
TRBJ1-2 | TRBV10-2 | CASSESLGGGYTF
TRBJ2-1 | TRBV7-9 | CASSSAVAEQFF
TRBJ2-5 | TRBV6-1 | CASRSKTGGGETQYF
TRBJ1-6 | TRBV9 | CASSVEGGMGSPLHF
TRBJ2-3 | TRBV5-1 | CASSLLGLAGRTDTQYF
TRBJ2-2 | TRBV5-1 | CASSTDRAPELFF
TRBJ1-5 | TRBV28 | CASTTTGGRGNQPQHF
TRBJ2-5 | TRBV4-1 | CASSRNSGGAGETQYF
TRBJ2-5 | TRBV6-4 | CASSAPGQGFLSETQYF
TRBJ1-6 | TRBV9 | CASSVVEGNSPLHF
TRBJ2-1 | TRBV10-1 | CASSESAASENNEQFF
TRBJ2-3 | TRBV7-9 | CASSFFLTGGTDTQYF
TRBJ2-1 | TRBV4-1 | CASSKESSGSSYNEQFF
TRBJ2-1 | TRBV9 | CASSVVSSEQFF
TRBJ2-1 | TRBV6-1 | CASTIGGASYNEQFF
TRBJ2-1 | TRBV9 | CASSALASNEQFF
TRBJ2-1 | TRBV7-9 | CASSRDRGNYNEQFF
TRBJ1-2 | TRBV4-1 | CASSQSGTVFRGYTF
TRBJ2-2 | TRBV21-1 | CASSTRRLELFF